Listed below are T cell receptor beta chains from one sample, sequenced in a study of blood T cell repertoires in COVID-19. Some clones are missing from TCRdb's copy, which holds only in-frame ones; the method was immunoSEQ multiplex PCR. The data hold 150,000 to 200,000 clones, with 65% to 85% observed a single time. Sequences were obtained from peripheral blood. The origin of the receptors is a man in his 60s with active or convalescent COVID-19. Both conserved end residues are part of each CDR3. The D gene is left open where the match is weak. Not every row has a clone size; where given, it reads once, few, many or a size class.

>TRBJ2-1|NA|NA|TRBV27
TGTGCCAGCAGTCGGAGTTCTACCTACAATGAGCAGTTCTTC
CASSRSSTYNEQFF
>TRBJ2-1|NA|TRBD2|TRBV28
TGTGCCAGCAGCAAAGCGGGAGGTATTGAGCAGTTCTTC
CASSKAGGIEQFF
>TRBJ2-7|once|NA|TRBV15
TGTGCCACCAGCAGGCGGGCCCAAACCTACGAGCAGTACTTC
CATSRRAQTYEQYF
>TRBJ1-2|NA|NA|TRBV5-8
TGTGCCAGCAGCTACCGATACCCAGACATCTATGGCTACACCTTC
CASSYRYPDIYGYTF
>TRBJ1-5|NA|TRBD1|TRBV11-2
TGTGCCAGCAGCTTAGGCATACAGGGGGGAGGGAATCAGCCCCAGCATTTT
CASSLGIQGGGNQPQHF
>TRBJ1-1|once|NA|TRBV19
TGTGCCAGTAGTGTTCTTTTCAGAGCTTTCTTT
CASSVLFRAFF
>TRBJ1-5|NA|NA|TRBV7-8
TGTGCCAGCAGCTTACAGGCAGAACACAATCAGCCCCAGCATTTT
CASSLQAEHNQPQHF
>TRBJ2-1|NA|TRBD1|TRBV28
TGTGCCAGCAGTTTAAGAGAGGACAGGGGGCGGAATGAGCAGTTCTTC
CASSLREDRGRNEQFF
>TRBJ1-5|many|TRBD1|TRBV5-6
TGTGCCAGCAGCTCCACGGACAGGGGGCTACACAATCAGCCCCAGCATTTT
CASSSTDRGLHNQPQHF
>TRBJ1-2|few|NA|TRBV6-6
TGTGCCAGCAGCGGGGACACCGACTATGGCTACACCTTC
CASSGDTDYGYTF
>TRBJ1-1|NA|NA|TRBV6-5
TGTGCCAGCAGCCATTTAGGAGTCAACACTGAAGCTTTCTTT
CASSHLGVNTEAFF
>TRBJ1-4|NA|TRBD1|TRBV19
TGTGCCAGTAGTAAGGATGTCCCGGGACAGGGGATTGCTAATGAAAAACTGTTTTTT
CASSKDVPGQGIANEKLFF
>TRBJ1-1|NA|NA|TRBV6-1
TGTGCCAGCAGTGAAGCGGGCTTTCTTGTGACTGAAGCTTTCTTT
CASSEAGFLVTEAFF
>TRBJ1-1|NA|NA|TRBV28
TGTGCCAGCAGCTCCAGTGGACAGATTTGGAACACTGAAGCTTTCTTT
CASSSSGQIWNTEAFF
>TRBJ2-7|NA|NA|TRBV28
TGTGCCAGCAGTCCAGGACAGATCTACGAGCAGTACTTC
CASSPGQIYEQYF
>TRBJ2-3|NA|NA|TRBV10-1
TGCGCCAGCAGTGAGACTAGATTCGGCACAGATACGCAGTATTTT
CASSETRFGTDTQYF
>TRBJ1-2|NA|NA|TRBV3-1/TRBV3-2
TGTGCCAGCTCCCGACCGGGTCTCAACTATGGCTACACCTTC
CASSRPGLNYGYTF
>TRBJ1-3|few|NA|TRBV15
TGTGCCACCAGCAGAGGACAACTGAGCTCTGGAAACACCATATATTTT
CATSRGQLSSGNTIYF
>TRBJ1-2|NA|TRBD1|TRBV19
TGTGCCAGTAGCAAGGGACAGGGCCCCTACTATGGCTACACCTTC
CASSKGQGPYYGYTF
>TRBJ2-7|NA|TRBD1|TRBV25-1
TGTGCCAGCAGTGCGACAGGGGTCCTGCGGGACGAGCAGTACTTC
CASSATGVLRDEQYF
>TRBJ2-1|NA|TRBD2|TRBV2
TGTGCCAGCAGTGCCATTAGCGGGAGTCTCAATGAGCAGTTCTTC
CASSAISGSLNEQFF
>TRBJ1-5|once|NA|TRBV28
TGTGCCAGCGCCACCCGGGGGGCCGGTCAGCCCCAGCATTTT
CASATRGAGQPQHF
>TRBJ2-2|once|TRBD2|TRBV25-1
TGTGCCAGCCCGGGACTAGCGGGAGGGGGGCACACCGGGGAGCTGTTTTTT
CASPGLAGGGHTGELFF
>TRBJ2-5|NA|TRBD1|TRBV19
TGTGCCAGTTGGGGGACAGGGGGACGGGTGGGAGAGACCCAGTACTTC
CASWGTGGRVGETQYF
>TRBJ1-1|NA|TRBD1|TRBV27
TGTGCCAGCAGTTTAGGGACAGCCTTGAACACTGAAGCTTTCTTT
CASSLGTALNTEAFF
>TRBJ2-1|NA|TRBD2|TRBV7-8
TGTGCCAGCAGCTTAGGTCCAGCGGGGCTGGGCAATGAGCAGTTCTTC
CASSLGPAGLGNEQFF
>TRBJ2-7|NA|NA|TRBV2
TGTGCCACTGGCGGGCAATACGAGCAGTACTTC
CATGGQYEQYF